This record concerns one T cell receptor (beta chain) sequence. No antigen is known for it. The data belong to a study of CXCR3-negative and CXCR3-positive naive CD8 T cells. Findings and limits, study-wide: The TRB CDR3s that CXCR3-positive naive cells carried were more hydrophobic than those of CXCR3-negative naive cells.

Germline V CDR1 and CDR2: SGDLS, YYNGEE. The CDR3 has 14 amino acids. With UMI labels, 5' RACE was used to prepare the TRB cDNA libraries. TCRdb reanalyzed the 5' RACE reads and collapses them to one entry per CDR3 protein, without DNA. The sample has roughly 99,000 distinct CDR3 sequences. Sequencing input: naive CXCR3+ CD8+ T cells from blood. The sample's subset: CD45RO-CCR7+CD27+CD95- naive CD8+ T cells expressing CXCR3 (TNR3+). This receptor was taken from a human donor in good health. Some clones in this sample may be carry-over from other donors' samples. The chain has TRBV9 and TRBJ2-5; TCRdb lists TRBD1, though no DNA is available to test this call. This chain's CDR3 is CASSVDREEETQYF.